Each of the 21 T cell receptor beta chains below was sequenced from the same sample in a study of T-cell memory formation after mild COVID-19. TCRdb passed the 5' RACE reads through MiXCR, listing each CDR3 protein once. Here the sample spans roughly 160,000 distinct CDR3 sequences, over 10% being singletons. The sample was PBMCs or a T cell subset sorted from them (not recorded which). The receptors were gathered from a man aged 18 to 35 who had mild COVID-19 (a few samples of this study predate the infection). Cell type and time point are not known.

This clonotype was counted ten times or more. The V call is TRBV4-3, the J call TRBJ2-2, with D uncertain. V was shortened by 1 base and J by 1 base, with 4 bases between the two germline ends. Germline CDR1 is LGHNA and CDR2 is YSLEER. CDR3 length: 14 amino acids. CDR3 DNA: TGCGCCAGCAGCCAAGGAAGGAACACCGGGGAGCTGTTTTTT. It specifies CASSQGRNTGELFF.

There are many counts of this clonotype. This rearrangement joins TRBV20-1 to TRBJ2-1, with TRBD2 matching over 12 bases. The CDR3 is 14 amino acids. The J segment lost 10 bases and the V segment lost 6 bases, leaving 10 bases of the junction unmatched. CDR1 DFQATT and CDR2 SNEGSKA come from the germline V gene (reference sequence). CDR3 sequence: CSATLAGGQNEQFF. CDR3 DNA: TGCAGTGCCACGCTAGCGGGGGGGCAGAACGAGCAGTTCTTC.

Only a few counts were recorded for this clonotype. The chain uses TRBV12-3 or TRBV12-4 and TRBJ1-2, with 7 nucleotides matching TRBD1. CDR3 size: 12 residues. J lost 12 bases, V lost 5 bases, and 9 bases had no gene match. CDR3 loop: CASSRTPGGNTF. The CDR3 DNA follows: TGTGCCAGCAGTAGAACACCAGGGGGGAACACCTTC.

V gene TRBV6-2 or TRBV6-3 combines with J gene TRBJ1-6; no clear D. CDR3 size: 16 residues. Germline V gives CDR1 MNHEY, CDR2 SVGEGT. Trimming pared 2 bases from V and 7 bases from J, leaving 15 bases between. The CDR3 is CASSYGQVVLNSPLHF. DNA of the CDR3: TGTGCCAGCAGTTACGGGCAAGTCGTATTGAATTCACCCCTCCACTTT.

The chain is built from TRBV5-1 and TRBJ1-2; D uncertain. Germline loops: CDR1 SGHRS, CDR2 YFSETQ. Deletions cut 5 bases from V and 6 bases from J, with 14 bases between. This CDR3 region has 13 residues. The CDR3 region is CASRPSVVDGYTF. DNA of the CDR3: TGCGCCAGCAGACCCAGTGTGGTGGATGGCTACACCTTC.

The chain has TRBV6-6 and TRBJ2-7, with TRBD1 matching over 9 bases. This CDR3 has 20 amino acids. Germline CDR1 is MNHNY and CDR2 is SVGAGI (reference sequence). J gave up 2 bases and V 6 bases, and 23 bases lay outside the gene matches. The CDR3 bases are TGTGCCAGCAGCCATACGGGACGAGCCGGGACAGGGACAGAACCCTACGAGCAGTACGTC. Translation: CASSHTGRAGTGTEPYEQYV.

As DNA, the CDR3 is TGTGCCACCAGCAGAGATCCCAACTACGAGCAGTACTTC. Residues: CATSRDPNYEQYF. This chain connects TRBV15 to TRBJ2-7, with unresolved D. Trimming stripped 0 bases from V and 3 bases from J, with 6 bases between. The CDR3 covers 13 residues. Germline assignment: CDR1 LNHNV and CDR2 YYDKDF (reference sequence).

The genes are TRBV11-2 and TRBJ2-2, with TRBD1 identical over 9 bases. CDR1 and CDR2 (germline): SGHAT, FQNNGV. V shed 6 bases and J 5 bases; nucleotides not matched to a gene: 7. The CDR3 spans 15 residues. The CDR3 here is CASRGTGGKTGELFF. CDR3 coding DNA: TGTGCCAGCAGGGGCACAGGGGGCAAGACCGGGGAGCTGTTTTTT.

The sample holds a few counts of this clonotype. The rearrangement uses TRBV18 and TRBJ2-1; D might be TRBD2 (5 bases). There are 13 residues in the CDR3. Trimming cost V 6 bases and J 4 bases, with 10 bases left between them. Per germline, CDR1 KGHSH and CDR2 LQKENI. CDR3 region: CASSPDYYNEQFF. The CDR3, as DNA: TGTGCCAGCTCCCCCGACTATTACAATGAGCAGTTCTTC.

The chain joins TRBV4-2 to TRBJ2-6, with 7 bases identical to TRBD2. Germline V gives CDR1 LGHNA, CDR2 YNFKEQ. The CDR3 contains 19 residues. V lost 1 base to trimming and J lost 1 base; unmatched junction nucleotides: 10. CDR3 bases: TGTGCCAGCAGCCAAGTGAGCCCAAAGGGAGGGTCTGGGGCCAACGTCCTGACTTTC. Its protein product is CASSQVSPKGGSGANVLTF.

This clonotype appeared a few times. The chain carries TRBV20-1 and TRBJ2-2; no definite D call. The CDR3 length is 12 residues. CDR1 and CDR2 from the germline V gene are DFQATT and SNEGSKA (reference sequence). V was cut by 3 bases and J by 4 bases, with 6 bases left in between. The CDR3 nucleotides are TGCAGTGCTAGTCCCCCCACCGGGGAGCTGTTTTTT. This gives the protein CSASPPTGELFF.

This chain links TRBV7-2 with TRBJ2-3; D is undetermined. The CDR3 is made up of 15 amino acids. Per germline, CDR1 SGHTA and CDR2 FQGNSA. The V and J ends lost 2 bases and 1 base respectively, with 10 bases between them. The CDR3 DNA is TGTGCCAGCAGCTTAAAGGTTGGAGGCACAGATACGCAGTATTTT. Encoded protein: CASSLKVGGTDTQYF.

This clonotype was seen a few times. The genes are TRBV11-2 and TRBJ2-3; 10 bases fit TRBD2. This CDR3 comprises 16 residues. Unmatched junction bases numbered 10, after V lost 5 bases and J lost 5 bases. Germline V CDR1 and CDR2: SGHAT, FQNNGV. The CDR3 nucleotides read TGTGCCAGCAGCGCGATAGCGGGGGGTATTGGAGATACGCAGTATTTT. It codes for CASSAIAGGIGDTQYF.

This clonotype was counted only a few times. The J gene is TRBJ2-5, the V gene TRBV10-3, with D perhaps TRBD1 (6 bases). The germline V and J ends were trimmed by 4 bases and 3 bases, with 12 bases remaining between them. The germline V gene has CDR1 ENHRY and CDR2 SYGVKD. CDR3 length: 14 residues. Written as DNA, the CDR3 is TGTGCCATCAGTGGCTCAGGGGTTGAAGAGACCCAGTACTTC. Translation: CAISGSGVEETQYF.

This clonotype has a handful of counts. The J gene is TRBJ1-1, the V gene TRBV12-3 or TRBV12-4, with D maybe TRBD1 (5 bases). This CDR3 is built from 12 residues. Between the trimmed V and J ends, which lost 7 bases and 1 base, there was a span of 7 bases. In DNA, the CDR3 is TGTGCCAGCAAGGGGTCGAACACTGAAGCTTTCTTT. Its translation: CASKGSNTEAFF.

The CDR3 region is CASSQERLSGRSGANVLTF. The CDR3 region has the DNA TGCGCCAGCAGCCAAGAAAGACTATCGGGGCGCTCTGGGGCCAACGTCCTGACTTTC. The chain is built from TRBV4-1 and TRBJ2-6; possibly TRBD1 or TRBD2 for D (5 bases each). Germline loops: CDR1 MGHRA, CDR2 YSYEKL. Trimming stripped 0 bases from V and 0 bases from J, with 15 bases between. This CDR3 has 19 residues.

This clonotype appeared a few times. The CDR3 DNA sequence: TGCGCCAGCAGGTCACAGGGCGATGGCTACACCTTC. Residues: CASRSQGDGYTF. J is TRBJ1-2 and V is TRBV5-1; a weak D match, TRBD1 (6 bases). With 5 bases removed from V and 6 bases from J, the gap between germline ends came to 11 bases. This CDR3 has 12 residues. CDR1 and CDR2 from the germline V gene are SGHRS and YFSETQ.

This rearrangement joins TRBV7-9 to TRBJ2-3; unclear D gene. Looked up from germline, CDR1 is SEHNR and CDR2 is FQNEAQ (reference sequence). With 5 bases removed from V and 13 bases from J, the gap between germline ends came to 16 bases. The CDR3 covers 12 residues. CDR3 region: CASSPISSVKYF. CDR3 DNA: TGTGCCAGCAGCCCCATCTCCTCTGTGAAGTATTTT.

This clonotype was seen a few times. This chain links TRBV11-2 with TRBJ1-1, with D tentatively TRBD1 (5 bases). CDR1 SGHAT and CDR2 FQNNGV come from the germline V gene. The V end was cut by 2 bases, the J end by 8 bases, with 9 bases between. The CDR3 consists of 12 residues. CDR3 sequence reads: CASSLSEGEAFF. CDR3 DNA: TGTGCCAGCAGCTTATCAGAGGGGGAAGCTTTCTTT.

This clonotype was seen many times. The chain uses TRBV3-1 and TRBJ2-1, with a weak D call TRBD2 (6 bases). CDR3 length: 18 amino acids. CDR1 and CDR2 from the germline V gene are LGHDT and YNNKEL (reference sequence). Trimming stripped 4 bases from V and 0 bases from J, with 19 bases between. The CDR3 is CASSRRASVGSSYNEQFF. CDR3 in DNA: TGTGCCAGCAGCCGGCGGGCTAGCGTCGGGAGCTCCTACAATGAGCAGTTCTTC.

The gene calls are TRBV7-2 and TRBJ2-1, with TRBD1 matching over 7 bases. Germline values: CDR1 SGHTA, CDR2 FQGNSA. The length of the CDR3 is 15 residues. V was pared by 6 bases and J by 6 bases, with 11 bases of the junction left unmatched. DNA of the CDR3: TGTGCCAGCAGAGCGCCGCGACAGGGCCCCAATGAGCAGTTCTTC. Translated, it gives CASRAPRQGPNEQFF.